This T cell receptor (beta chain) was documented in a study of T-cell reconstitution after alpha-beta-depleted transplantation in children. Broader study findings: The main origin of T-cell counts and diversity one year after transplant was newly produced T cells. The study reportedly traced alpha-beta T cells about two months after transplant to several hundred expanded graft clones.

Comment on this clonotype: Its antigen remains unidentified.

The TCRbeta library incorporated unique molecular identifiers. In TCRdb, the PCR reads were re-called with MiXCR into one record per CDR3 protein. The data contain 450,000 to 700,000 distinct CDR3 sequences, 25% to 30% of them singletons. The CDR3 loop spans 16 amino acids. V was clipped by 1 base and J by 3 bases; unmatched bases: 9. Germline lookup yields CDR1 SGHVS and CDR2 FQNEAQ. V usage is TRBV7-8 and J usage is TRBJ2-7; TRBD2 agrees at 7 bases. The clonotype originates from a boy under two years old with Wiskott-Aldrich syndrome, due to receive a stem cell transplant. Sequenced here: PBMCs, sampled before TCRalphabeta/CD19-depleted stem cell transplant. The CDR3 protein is CASSLGQVTSVYEQYF. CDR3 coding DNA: TGTGCCAGCAGCTTAGGTCAAGTAACTAGCGTCTACGAGCAGTACTTC.